This T cell receptor (beta chain) stems from a study of vaccination effects on CD4 cells after COVID-19. As concerns this clone: Its antigen remains unidentified.

Antigen-specific CD4+ T cells were expanded (with viral peptide pools) by the ViraFEST assay ahead of sequencing. Scientists isolated CD4+ T cells after a roughly ten-day culture period ended. Participants were given two doses of BNT162b2 or mRNA-1273 vaccine. V was shortened by 2 bases and J by 4 bases, with 9 bases between the two germline ends. The CDR3 runs to 14 residues. Germline V gene data show CDR1 as SEHNR and CDR2 as FQNEAQ (reference sequence). Generated by immunoSEQ multiplex PCR, the TCRdb table keeps only in-frame clones and is missing some. The sample records approximately 65,000 clones, over 70% being singletons.

This clonotype originated in a human donor who received a COVID-19 vaccine. This sample comprised CD4+ T cells from PBMCs cultured with HCoV-229E spike peptides, obtained after COVID-19 vaccination. The rearrangement uses TRBV7-9 and TRBJ1-3, with unresolved D. Here the CDR3 DNA reads TGTGCCAGCAGCTTACGCGGCATCGGAAACACCATATATTTT. The encoded protein is CASSLRGIGNTIYF.